This passage covers 19 T cell receptor beta chains from one sample sequenced in a study of blood T cell repertoires in COVID-19. Sequencing was performed with immunoSEQ multiplex PCR; in TCRdb, only in-frame clones are kept and a portion is missing. The sample has a few hundred thousand clones, less than 90% seen once. The specimen was PBMCs or T cells enriched from blood (not recorded which). The receptors derive from a woman between 45 and 65 years old who had recovered from COVID-19.

The J gene is TRBJ2-1, the V gene TRBV3-1 (or the pseudogene TRBV3-2); 8 bases are a match to TRBD2. The ends lost 4 bases at V and 9 bases at J; junction bases unmatched: 11. This CDR3 has 15 residues. Per the germline V gene, CDR1 is LGHDT and CDR2 is YNNKEL (reference sequence). Here the CDR3 DNA reads TGTGCCAGCAGCCCAACCCGACTAGCGCCACTTGAGCAGTTCTTC. Translating it yields CASSPTRLAPLEQFF.

This clone is a singleton in its sample. The chain uses TRBV5-4 and TRBJ1-4, with 7 bases fitting TRBD1. Trimming took 3 bases from V and 4 from J; bases not matched to a gene: 6. Germline CDR1 SGHNT, CDR2 YYREEE (reference sequence). This CDR3 is 15 amino acids long. CDR3 DNA: TGTGCCAGCAGCTCCCGGACAGGAGTTAATGAAAAACTGTTTTTT. Encoded protein: CASSSRTGVNEKLFF.

This clone was seen a single time. This rearrangement joins TRBV5-1 to TRBJ2-2; 11 nucleotides align to TRBD1. Germline V CDR1 and CDR2: SGHRS, YFSETQ. This CDR3 region has 16 residues. V trimming: 4 bases; J trimming: 5 bases; junction bases outside the gene matches: 7. Here the CDR3 DNA reads TGCGCCAGCAGCATAGGACAGGGGGCAAGTACCGGGGAGCTGTTTTTT. Translated: CASSIGQGASTGELFF.

About this clone: The same CDR3 arises from other DNA sequences in this sample as well. The CDR3 loop is CASSPDRGTYEQYF. The CDR3 coding sequence is TGTGCCAGTAGTCCGGACAGGGGGACCTACGAGCAGTACTTC. J is TRBJ2-7 and V is TRBV19; the match to TRBD1 covers 10 bases. CDR1 is LNHDA, CDR2 SQIVND, per germline (reference sequence). The CDR3 spans 14 residues. V shed 5 bases and J 2 bases; nucleotides not matched to a gene: 3. Full variable domain (rest looked up from reference TRBV19 and TRBJ2-7): DGGITQSPKYLFRKEGQNVTLSCEQNLNHDAMYWYRQDPGQGLRLIYYSQIVNDFQKGDIAEGYSVSREKKESFPLTVTSAQKNPTAFYLCASSPDRGTYEQYFGPGTRLTVT.

The chain joins TRBV3-1 (or the pseudogene TRBV3-2) to TRBJ2-7; TRBD2 agrees at 10 bases. The ends lost 1 base at V and 6 bases at J; junction bases unmatched: 0. Germline CDR1 and CDR2: LGHDT and YNNKEL (reference sequence). This CDR3 has 13 residues. This chain's CDR3 is CASSQGTSGEQYF. DNA for the CDR3: TGTGCCAGCAGCCAAGGGACTAGCGGCGAGCAGTACTTC.

This sequence joins TRBV10-2 and TRBJ2-6, with 7 bases aligning to TRBD1. The germline gives CDR1 WSHSY, CDR2 SAAADI. Trimming at V came to 6 bases and at J to 2 bases, leaving 10 bases not matched to a gene. CDR3 length: 17 residues. CDR3 in DNA: TGCGCCAGCAGGGACGTTCACCAGGGGGCTGGGGCCAACGTCCTGACTTTC. Its translation: CASRDVHQGAGANVLTF.

The chain couples TRBV27 to TRBJ2-1, with 8 nucleotides matching TRBD2. The trim removed 7 bases at V and 0 bases at J, leaving 5 bases unmatched. Germline values: CDR1 MNHEY, CDR2 SMNVEV (reference sequence). The CDR3 sequence is 15 residues long. CDR3 sequence reads: CASTFSGASYNEQFF. As DNA, the CDR3 is TGTGCCAGCACCTTTAGCGGGGCCTCCTACAATGAGCAGTTCTTC.

This clone has a single count. This chain links TRBV15 with TRBJ2-2, with 12 bases that match TRBD2. The CDR3 runs to 19 residues. The V gene's germline CDR1 is LNHNV and CDR2 YYDKDF (reference sequence). V shed 1 base, J shed 8 bases, and the junction held 14 bases outside the gene matches. The CDR3 spells CATSRAPPLAGGLRGELFF. CDR3 nucleotide sequence: TGTGCCACCAGCAGAGCTCCCCCCCTAGCGGGGGGGCTTAGGGGGGAGCTGTTTTTT.

This clone showed up just once. Here the CDR3 DNA reads TGTGCCAGCAGCCCCATTAACGGGGGTAAATCGTACTTC. This gives the protein CASSPINGGKSYF. J is TRBJ2-7 and V is TRBV3-1 (or the pseudogene TRBV3-2), with a weak D call TRBD2 (6 bases). CDR1 is LGHDT, CDR2 YNNKEL, per germline (reference sequence). The CDR3 has 13 residues. V lost 4 bases and J 12 bases, leaving 19 bases between the germline ends.

This clone was counted between two and nine times. The chain's CDR3 is CASSGGQGQDEQYF. CDR3 bases: TGCGCCAGCAGCGGGGGACAGGGTCAAGACGAGCAGTACTTC. The chain uses TRBV5-1 and TRBJ2-7; 9 bases line up with TRBD1. Germline-derived CDR1 and CDR2 are SGHRS and YFSETQ. V was clipped by 4 bases and J by 5 bases; unmatched bases: 7. This CDR3 has 14 amino acids. Supplemented by reference TRBV5-1 and TRBJ2-7, the full variable domain reads KAGVTQTPRYLIKTRGQQVTLSCSPISGHRSVSWYQQTPGQGLQFLFEYFSETQRNKGNFPGRFSGRQFSNSRSEMNVSTLELGDSALYLCASSGGQGQDEQYFGPGTRLTVT.

The chain carries TRBV27 and TRBJ2-2; D ambiguous. Trimming took off 1 base at V and 2 bases at J, with 5 bases between the two ends. CDR3 length: 14 amino acids. Germline V gene sequence: CDR1 MNHEY, CDR2 SMNVEV (reference sequence). Here the CDR3 DNA reads TGTGCCAGCAGTTTATTATTAAACACCGGGGAGCTGTTTTTT. Translating it yields CASSLLLNTGELFF.

This chain links TRBV2 with TRBJ2-3; the D gene is possibly TRBD2 (6 bases). Germline lookup yields CDR1 SNHLY and CDR2 FYNNEI. Trimming removed 6 bases at V and 6 bases at J, with 13 bases between. The CDR3 is 13 residues long. The CDR3 nucleotides are TGTGCCAGCAGGGAGGGCTATATGGATACGCAGTATTTT. Amino acids: CASREGYMDTQYF.

This clone has a single count. This rearrangement joins TRBV24-1 to TRBJ2-3, with TRBD2 identical over 12 bases. The CDR3 totals 20 residues. Germline lookup yields CDR1 KGHDR and CDR2 SFDVKD. With 2 bases clipped from V and 0 bases from J, the junction kept 11 bases outside the gene matches. The CDR3 region has the DNA TGTGCCACCAGTGATTCGATACTAGCGGGAGGACCTACTAGCACAGATACGCAGTATTTT. Protein product: CATSDSILAGGPTSTDTQYF.

A remark on this clone: The sample has other DNA sequences that encode this CDR3 too. This chain connects TRBV5-1 to TRBJ2-3; D is unresolved. CDR1 is SGHRS, CDR2 YFSETQ, per germline. This CDR3 contains 12 residues. Between the trimmed V and J ends, which lost 4 bases and 0 bases, there was a span of 3 bases. CDR3 residues: CASSPSTDTQYF. CDR3 in DNA: TGCGCCAGCAGCCCGAGCACAGATACGCAGTATTTT.

This clone has just a few counts. The chain couples TRBV5-4 to TRBJ1-2, with 10 bases fitting TRBD1. Unmatched junction bases numbered 7, after V lost 4 bases and J lost 4 bases. CDR1 is SGHNT and CDR2 is YYREEE in the germline V gene (reference sequence). This CDR3 contains 15 residues. In DNA form, the CDR3 reads TGTGCCAGCAGCCCCTCGGGACAGGGGTCCTATGGCTACACCTTC. Its protein product is CASSPSGQGSYGYTF.

This chain connects TRBV7-9 to TRBJ1-1; possible D gene TRBD1, 5 bases. CDR3 length: 14 residues. Germline CDR1 and CDR2: SEHNR and FQNEAQ (reference sequence). Trimming removed 5 bases at V and 6 bases at J, with 16 bases between. The CDR3 DNA is TGTGCCAGCAGCCGGGAGTGGGGGGACGCTGAAGCTTTCTTT. Translating gives CASSREWGDAEAFF.

The chain recombines TRBV4-3 with TRBJ1-2, with a tentative D call TRBD1 (6 bases). Germline-derived CDR1 and CDR2 are LGHNA and YSLEER. Trimming stripped 0 bases from V and 4 bases from J, with 9 bases between. The CDR3 runs to 14 residues. The CDR3 sequence: CASSQDGQLYGYTF. CDR3 coding DNA: TGCGCCAGCAGCCAAGATGGACAGCTCTATGGCTACACCTTC.

The chain carries TRBV2 and TRBJ1-2, with TRBD1 matching over 8 bases. Losses at the gene ends were 6 bases for V and 4 bases for J; bases not matched to a gene: 7. Germline-derived CDR1 and CDR2 are SNHLY and FYNNEI. The CDR3 spans 14 residues. This CDR3 reads CASRATGTGYGYTF. In DNA form, the CDR3 reads TGTGCCAGCAGGGCTACCGGGACAGGCTATGGCTACACCTTC.

This chain joins TRBV6-2 or TRBV6-3 and TRBJ1-2, with 8 positions matching TRBD1. The V gene's germline CDR1 is MNHEY and CDR2 SVGEGT. The length of the CDR3 is 17 residues. Germline trimming cut 6 bases from V and 8 bases from J; bases unmatched to any gene: 20. DNA of the CDR3: TGTGCCAGCAGCCCTTCCCGGGACAGGATTGCCGGGGGGGGCTACACCTTC. Its protein product is CASSPSRDRIAGGGYTF.